These T cell receptor beta chains were read from a single sample in a study of blood T cell repertoires in COVID-19. Clones were read by immunoSEQ multiplex PCR, and TCRdb kept only the in-frame ones, dropping some. This sample carries about 140,000 clones, approximately 80% of them seen once, and the ten largest clones take 6% to 7.5%. The sequenced material came from peripheral blood. Source of these receptors: a human donor in a cohort sampled during active COVID-19. Each CDR3 is given with its conserved first and last residue. The order of the fields is V gene, J gene, CDR3 protein.

V gene: TRBV5-1; J gene: TRBJ2-1; CDR3 protein: CASSLGQGAAYEQFF
V gene: TRBV16; J gene: TRBJ2-6; CDR3 protein: CASSQSLRRGYSGANVLTF
V gene: TRBV28; J gene: TRBJ1-5; CDR3 protein: CASSLFAQEDGQPQHF
V gene: TRBV5-4; J gene: TRBJ2-5; CDR3 protein: CASSSASGGMGETQYF
V gene: TRBV5-1; J gene: TRBJ2-7; CDR3 protein: CASSSGPLTYEQYF
V gene: TRBV19; J gene: TRBJ2-3; CDR3 protein: CACSPGVRTDTQYF
V gene: TRBV7-2; J gene: TRBJ2-3; CDR3 protein: CASSFTSGGTSTDTQYF
V gene: TRBV21-1; J gene: TRBJ2-2; CDR3 protein: CASNDSDRGLAGELFF
V gene: TRBV18; J gene: TRBJ1-1; CDR3 protein: CASSPGQYTEAFF
V gene: TRBV4-3; J gene: TRBJ1-1; CDR3 protein: CASSQDYDSNTEAFF
V gene: TRBV6-5; J gene: TRBJ2-7; CDR3 protein: CASMGHGFYEQYF
V gene: TRBV7-6; J gene: TRBJ2-3; CDR3 protein: CASSSSRQGAGADTQYF
V gene: TRBV7-9; J gene: TRBJ1-2; CDR3 protein: CASSLGLWARYTF
V gene: TRBV9; J gene: TRBJ2-2; CDR3 protein: CASSVVRLGGELFF
V gene: TRBV6-5; J gene: TRBJ2-7; CDR3 protein: CASSPPRQGIYEQYF
V gene: TRBV25-1; J gene: TRBJ1-6; CDR3 protein: CASTLGGDGSPLHF
V gene: TRBV19; J gene: TRBJ2-3; CDR3 protein: CASRARGLQEADTQYF
V gene: TRBV2; J gene: TRBJ2-2; CDR3 protein: CASSRQGASGELFF
V gene: TRBV7-2; J gene: TRBJ2-2; CDR3 protein: CASSFSSRNTGELFF
V gene: TRBV5-8; J gene: TRBJ2-3; CDR3 protein: CASSRGVGTDTQYF
V gene: TRBV3-1/TRBV3-2; J gene: TRBJ2-3; CDR3 protein: CASSQDVAGGQDTQYF
V gene: TRBV7-9; J gene: TRBJ1-1; CDR3 protein: CASSPVGSLSEAFF
V gene: TRBV14; J gene: TRBJ2-3; CDR3 protein: CASSPLLGTSGTDTQYF
V gene: TRBV19; J gene: TRBJ2-3; CDR3 protein: CASSTETGLTDTQYF
V gene: TRBV10-3; J gene: TRBJ2-1; CDR3 protein: CAISESGLAARGNEQFF
V gene: TRBV14; J gene: TRBJ1-2; CDR3 protein: CASSQDRNYGYTF
V gene: TRBV4-3; J gene: TRBJ1-1; CDR3 protein: CASSQEGQGLTEAFF
V gene: TRBV19; J gene: TRBJ1-2; CDR3 protein: CASRYGTDYGYTF
V gene: TRBV15; J gene: TRBJ1-1; CDR3 protein: CATSRGDTRAFF
V gene: TRBV14; J gene: TRBJ1-1; CDR3 protein: CASSPWGNGGTEAFF
V gene: TRBV5-4; J gene: TRBJ2-1; CDR3 protein: CASSPTGQGIYNEQFF
V gene: TRBV5-1; J gene: TRBJ1-2; CDR3 protein: CASSLGQGSRYTF
V gene: TRBV7-8; J gene: TRBJ1-4; CDR3 protein: CASSLGWGTESNEKLFF
V gene: TRBV7-9; J gene: TRBJ1-1; CDR3 protein: CASSPRLIMNTEAFF
V gene: TRBV28; J gene: TRBJ1-5; CDR3 protein: CASSLTGTGVGTSNQPQHF
V gene: TRBV18; J gene: TRBJ1-1; CDR3 protein: CASSGSGTGDGEAFF
V gene: TRBV6-2/TRBV6-3; J gene: TRBJ2-7; CDR3 protein: CASSGLYEQYF
V gene: TRBV11-2; J gene: TRBJ2-5; CDR3 protein: CASSLDSGGFQETQYF
V gene: TRBV9; J gene: TRBJ1-6; CDR3 protein: CASSVGRDSPLHF
V gene: TRBV5-1; J gene: TRBJ2-6; CDR3 protein: CASSQDTGANVLTF
V gene: TRBV28; J gene: TRBJ1-6; CDR3 protein: CASRPGTGGVSSPLHF
V gene: TRBV25-1; J gene: TRBJ1-2; CDR3 protein: CASEGQFYGYTF
V gene: TRBV2; J gene: TRBJ2-3; CDR3 protein: CASSKDYSRDTQYF
V gene: TRBV6-5; J gene: TRBJ1-1; CDR3 protein: CASTQGPMNTEAFF
V gene: TRBV9; J gene: TRBJ2-5; CDR3 protein: CASSAPLGEGRETQYF
V gene: TRBV6-6; J gene: TRBJ2-7; CDR3 protein: CASTQGYRAYEQYF
V gene: TRBV21-1; J gene: TRBJ1-1; CDR3 protein: CASSGEWARKLICTEAFF
V gene: TRBV5-4; J gene: TRBJ2-7; CDR3 protein: CASSLFRAPYEQYF
V gene: TRBV11-2; J gene: TRBJ1-2; CDR3 protein: CASSSQGALGYGYTF
V gene: TRBV3-1/TRBV3-2; J gene: TRBJ2-2; CDR3 protein: CASSPAGLAGGPRTGELFF
V gene: TRBV5-1; J gene: TRBJ2-2; CDR3 protein: CASSQGDTGELFF
V gene: TRBV7-6; J gene: TRBJ1-3; CDR3 protein: CASSPGTTGNTIYF
V gene: TRBV7-9; J gene: TRBJ1-5; CDR3 protein: CASRRGGEQPQHF
V gene: TRBV4-1; J gene: TRBJ2-3; CDR3 protein: CASSQERQGTGYTQYF
V gene: TRBV5-1; J gene: TRBJ1-6; CDR3 protein: CASSPSGQNNSPLHF